One sample yielded the 7 T cell receptor beta chains listed below, sequenced in a study of shared clonotypes between healthy human individuals. Positive CCR7 selection of CD45RO-negative cells yielded the naive CD8 cells, and terminally differentiated effector memory CD45RA+ cells were excluded. Method: immunoSEQ multiplex PCR; TCRdb's copy keeps in-frame clones and lacks some. The table shows 1.5 million to 2.5 million clones, with approximately 94% occurring only once. The sample taken for sequencing was naive CD8+ T cells sorted from blood. Every receptor here comes from a young man in good health.

The chain employs TRBV5-1 and TRBJ2-7, with D possibly being TRBD2 (6 bases). Trimming pared 5 bases from V and 6 bases from J, leaving 12 bases between. CDR1 is SGHRS and CDR2 is YFSETQ in the germline V gene. CDR3 size: 12 residues. The CDR3 loop reads CASSPGGSEQYF. The DNA of the CDR3 is TGCGCCAGCAGTCCCGGAGGGAGCGAGCAGTACTTC. The variable domain in full, completed from reference TRBV5-1 and TRBJ2-7, reads KAGVTQTPRYLIKTRGQQVTLSCSPISGHRSVSWYQQTPGQGLQFLFEYFSETQRNKGNFPGRFSGRQFSNSRSEMNVSTLELGDSALYLCASSPGGSEQYFGPGTRLTVT.

This chain links TRBV27 with TRBJ2-2; a weak D match, TRBD1 (6 bases). This CDR3 spans 13 amino acids. V lost 8 bases, J lost 3 bases, and 10 bases lay in between. Germline values: CDR1 MNHEY, CDR2 SMNVEV (reference sequence). For the CDR3, the DNA is TGTGCCAGCCTACAGGGTTACACCGGGGAGCTGTTTTTT. It specifies CASLQGYTGELFF.

V usage is TRBV11-2 and J usage is TRBJ2-1; either TRBD1 or TRBD2 may fit D (6 bases each). The V gene's germline CDR1 is SGHAT and CDR2 FQNNGV. Trimming shortened V by 3 bases and J by 2 bases, and 8 bases separated the two germline ends. The CDR3 consists of 14 residues. The DNA of the CDR3 is TGTGCCAGCAGCTTGAGGGGGGCCTACAATGAGCAGTTCTTC. Its translation: CASSLRGAYNEQFF.

With respect to this clone: This same CDR3 is encoded by further DNA sequences in the sample. This chain links TRBV28 with TRBJ2-7, with unresolved D. The CDR3 totals 13 residues. V lost 3 bases and J lost 1, with 7 bases in between. Germline V gene sequence: CDR1 MDHEN, CDR2 SYDVKM. CDR3 DNA: TGTGCCAGCAGTTTTCTGGATTCCTACGAGCAGTACTTC. This sequence encodes CASSFLDSYEQYF.

A word on this clone: This same CDR3 is encoded by further DNA sequences in the sample. This chain connects TRBV4-1 to TRBJ2-5; D tentatively fits TRBD1 or TRBD2 (5 bases each). Germline CDR1 MGHRA, CDR2 YSYEKL. The CDR3 extends over 16 amino acids. Trimming took off 3 bases at V and 2 bases at J, with 16 bases between the two ends. For the CDR3, the DNA is TGCGCCAGCAGCCAGGAAACCGGGACCCTTCAAGAGACCCAGTACTTC. This gives the protein CASSQETGTLQETQYF.

The chain combines TRBV27 with TRBJ2-7; D may be TRBD1 or TRBD2 (5 bases each). This CDR3 contains 13 residues. Trimming took 4 bases from V and 5 from J, leaving 12 bases between them. CDR1 and CDR2 (germline): MNHEY, SMNVEV (reference sequence). The CDR3 sequence is CASSWGTSNEQYF. As DNA, the CDR3 is TGTGCCAGCAGTTGGGGGACGTCAAACGAGCAGTACTTC.

The V call is TRBV27, the J call TRBJ2-7; 8 bases are a match to TRBD1. This CDR3 spans 14 amino acids. V shed 4 bases, J shed 4 bases, and the junction held 6 bases outside the gene matches. Germline V CDR1 and CDR2: MNHEY, SMNVEV (reference sequence). CDR3 coding DNA: TGTGCCAGCAGTTCCCGGACAGGGCTATACGAGCAGTACTTC. Translating it yields CASSSRTGLYEQYF.